One T cell receptor (beta chain) is described in this entry. The sample comes from a study of blood T cell repertoires in COVID-19. Study details: Sample material is recorded as cDNA or gDNA derived from T cells, B-cell-depleted T cells, or PBMCs.

The V segment lost 3 bases and the J segment 6 bases; nucleotides outside the gene matches: 4. The CDR3 runs 13 residues. Using immunoSEQ multiplex PCR, the repertoire was profiled, and TCRdb retains in-frame clones only, with some absent. The sample holds about 210,000 clones, roughly 90% seen once. Allocation to cohorts depended on clinical history reported by the participants. The TCR comes from a woman younger than 30 who had recovered from COVID-19. The gene calls are TRBV12-3 or TRBV12-4 and TRBJ2-7, with 8 bases lining up with TRBD2. Sequencing input: PBMCs or T cells enriched from blood (not recorded which). The CDR3 loop reads CASSLAGGTEQYF. Written as DNA, the CDR3 is TGTGCCAGCAGTTTGGCGGGGGGAACCGAGCAGTACTTC.